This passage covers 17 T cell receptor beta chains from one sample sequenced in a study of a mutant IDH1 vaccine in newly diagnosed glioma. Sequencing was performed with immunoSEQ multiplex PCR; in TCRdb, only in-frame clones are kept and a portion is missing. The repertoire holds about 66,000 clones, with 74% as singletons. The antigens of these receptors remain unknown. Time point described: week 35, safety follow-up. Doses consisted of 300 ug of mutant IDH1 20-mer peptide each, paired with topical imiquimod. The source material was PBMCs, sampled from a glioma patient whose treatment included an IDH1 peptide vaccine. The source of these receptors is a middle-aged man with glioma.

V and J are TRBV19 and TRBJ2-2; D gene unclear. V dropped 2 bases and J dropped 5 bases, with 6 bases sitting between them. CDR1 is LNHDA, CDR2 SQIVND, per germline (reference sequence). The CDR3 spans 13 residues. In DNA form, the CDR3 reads TGTGCCAGTAGTATACAGTCGACCGGGGAGCTGTTTTTT. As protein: CASSIQSTGELFF.

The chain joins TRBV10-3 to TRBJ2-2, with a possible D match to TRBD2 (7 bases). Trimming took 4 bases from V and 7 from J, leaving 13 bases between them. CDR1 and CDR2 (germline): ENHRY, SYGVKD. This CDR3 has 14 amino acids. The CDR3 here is CAISAGGPSGELFF. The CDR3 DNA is TGTGCCATCAGTGCCGGGGGGCCTAGCGGGGAGCTGTTTTTT.

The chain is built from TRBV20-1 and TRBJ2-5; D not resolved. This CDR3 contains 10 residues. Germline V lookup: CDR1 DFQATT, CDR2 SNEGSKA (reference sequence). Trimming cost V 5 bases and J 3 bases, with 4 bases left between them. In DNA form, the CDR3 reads TGCAGTGCTGCTGAAGAGACCCAGTACTTC. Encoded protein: CSAAEETQYF.

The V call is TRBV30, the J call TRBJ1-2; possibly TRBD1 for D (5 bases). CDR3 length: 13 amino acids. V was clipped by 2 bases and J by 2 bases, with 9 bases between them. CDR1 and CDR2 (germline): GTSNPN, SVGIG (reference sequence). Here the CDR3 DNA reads TGTGCCTGGAGTCAACAGGAGAACTATGGCTACACCTTC. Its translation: CAWSQQENYGYTF.

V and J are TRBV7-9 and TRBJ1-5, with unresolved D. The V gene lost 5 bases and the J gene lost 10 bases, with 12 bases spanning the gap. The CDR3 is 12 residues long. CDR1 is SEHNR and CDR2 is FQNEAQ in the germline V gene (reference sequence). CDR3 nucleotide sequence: TGTGCCAGCAGCCCCCGGGGAGGCCCCCAGCATTTT. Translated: CASSPRGGPQHF. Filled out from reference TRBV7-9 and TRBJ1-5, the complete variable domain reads DTGVSQNPRHKITKRGQNVTFRCDPISEHNRLYWYRQTLGQGPEFLTYFQNEAQLEKSRLLSDRFSAERPKGSFSTLEIQRTEQGDSAMYLCASSPRGGPQHFGDGTRLSIL.

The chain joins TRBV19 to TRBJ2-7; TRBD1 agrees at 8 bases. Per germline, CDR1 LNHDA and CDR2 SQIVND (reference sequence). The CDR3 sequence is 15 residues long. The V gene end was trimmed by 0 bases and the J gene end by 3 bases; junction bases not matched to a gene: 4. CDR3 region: CASSIEDRAGYEQYF. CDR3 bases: TGTGCCAGTAGTATAGAGGACAGGGCTGGCTACGAGCAGTACTTC.

The CDR3 nucleotides are TGTGCCAGCAGTTCCCCGACGGGTGGCTACACCTTC. Translated, it gives CASSSPTGGYTF. The V and J genes are TRBV6-5 and TRBJ1-2; D call uncertain. Germline lookup yields CDR1 MNHEY and CDR2 SVGAGI. The CDR3 runs to 12 residues. The ends were cut back, 4 bases at V and 7 bases at J, with 10 bases in the middle.

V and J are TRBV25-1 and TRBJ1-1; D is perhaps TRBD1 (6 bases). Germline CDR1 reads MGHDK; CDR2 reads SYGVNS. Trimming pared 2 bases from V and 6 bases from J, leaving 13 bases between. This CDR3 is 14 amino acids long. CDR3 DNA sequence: TGTGCCAGCAGTGAACGCCGGGGGCACCCTGAAGCTTTCTTT. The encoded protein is CASSERRGHPEAFF.

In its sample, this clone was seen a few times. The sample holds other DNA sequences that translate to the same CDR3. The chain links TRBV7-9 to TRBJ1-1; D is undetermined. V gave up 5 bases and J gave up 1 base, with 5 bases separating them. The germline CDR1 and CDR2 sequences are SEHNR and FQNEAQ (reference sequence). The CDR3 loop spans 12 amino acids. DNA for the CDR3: TGTGCCAGCAGCCAGCCGAACACTGAAGCTTTCTTT. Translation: CASSQPNTEAFF.

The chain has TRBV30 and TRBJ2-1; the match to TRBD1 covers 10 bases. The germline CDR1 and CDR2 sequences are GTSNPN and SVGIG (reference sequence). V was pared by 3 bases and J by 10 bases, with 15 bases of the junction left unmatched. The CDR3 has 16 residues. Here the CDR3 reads CAWSQTPGQGSWEQFF. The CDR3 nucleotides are TGTGCCTGGAGCCAAACACCGGGACAGGGGTCGTGGGAGCAGTTCTTC.

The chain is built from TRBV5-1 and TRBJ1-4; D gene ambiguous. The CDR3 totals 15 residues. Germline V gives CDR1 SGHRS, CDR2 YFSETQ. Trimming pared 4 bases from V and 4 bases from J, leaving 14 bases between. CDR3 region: CASSPSGAINEKLFF. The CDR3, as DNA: TGCGCCAGCAGCCCGAGCGGCGCGATTAATGAAAAACTGTTTTTT.

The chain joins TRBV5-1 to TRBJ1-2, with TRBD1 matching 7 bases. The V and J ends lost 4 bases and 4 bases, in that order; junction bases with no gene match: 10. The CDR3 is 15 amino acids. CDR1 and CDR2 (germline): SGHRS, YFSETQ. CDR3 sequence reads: CASSGSRDSPYGYTF. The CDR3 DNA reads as TGCGCCAGCAGCGGATCCCGGGACAGCCCCTATGGCTACACCTTC.

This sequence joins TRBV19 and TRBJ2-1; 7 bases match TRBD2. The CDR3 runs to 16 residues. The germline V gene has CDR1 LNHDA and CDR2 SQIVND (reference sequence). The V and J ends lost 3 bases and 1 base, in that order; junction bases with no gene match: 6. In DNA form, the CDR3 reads TGTGCCAGTAGTATTTGGCGGGGGAGTTCCTACAATGAGCAGTTCTTC. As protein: CASSIWRGSSYNEQFF.

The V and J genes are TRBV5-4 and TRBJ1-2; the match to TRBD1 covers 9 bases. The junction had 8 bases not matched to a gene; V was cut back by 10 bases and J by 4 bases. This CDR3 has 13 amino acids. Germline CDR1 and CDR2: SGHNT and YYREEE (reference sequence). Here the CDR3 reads CAAGQGQGYGYTF. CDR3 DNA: TGTGCCGCCGGACAGGGGCAGGGCTATGGCTACACCTTC.

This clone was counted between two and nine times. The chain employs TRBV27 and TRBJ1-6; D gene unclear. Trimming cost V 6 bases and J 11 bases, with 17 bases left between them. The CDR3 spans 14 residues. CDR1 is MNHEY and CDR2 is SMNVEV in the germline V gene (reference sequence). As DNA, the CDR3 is TGTGCCAGCAGATCTCCGGGAGGAGCTACACCCCTCCACTTT. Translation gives CASRSPGGATPLHF.

The CDR3 loop is CASSPSPGSGEQYF. The CDR3 region has the DNA TGCGCCAGCAGCCCCTCCCCAGGGAGCGGCGAGCAGTACTTC. The genes are TRBV4-1 and TRBJ2-7; D could derive from TRBD1 or TRBD2 (5 bases each). The CDR3 contains 14 residues. V shed 4 bases and J shed 6 bases, with 16 bases lying between them. Germline V gene lookup returns CDR1 MGHRA and CDR2 YSYEKL.

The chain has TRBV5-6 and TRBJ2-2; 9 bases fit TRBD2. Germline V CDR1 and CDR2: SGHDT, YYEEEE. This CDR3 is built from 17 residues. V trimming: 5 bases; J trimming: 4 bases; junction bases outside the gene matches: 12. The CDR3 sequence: CASSQIGAGGITGELFF. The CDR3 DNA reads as TGTGCCAGCAGTCAAATCGGAGCGGGGGGTATCACCGGGGAGCTGTTTTTT. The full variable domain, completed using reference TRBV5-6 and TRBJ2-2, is DAGVTQSPTHLIKTRGQQVTLRCSPKSGHDTVSWYQQALGQGPQFIFQYYEEEERQRGNFPDRFSGHQFPNYSSELNVNALLLGDSALYLCASSQIGAGGITGELFFGEGSRLTVL.